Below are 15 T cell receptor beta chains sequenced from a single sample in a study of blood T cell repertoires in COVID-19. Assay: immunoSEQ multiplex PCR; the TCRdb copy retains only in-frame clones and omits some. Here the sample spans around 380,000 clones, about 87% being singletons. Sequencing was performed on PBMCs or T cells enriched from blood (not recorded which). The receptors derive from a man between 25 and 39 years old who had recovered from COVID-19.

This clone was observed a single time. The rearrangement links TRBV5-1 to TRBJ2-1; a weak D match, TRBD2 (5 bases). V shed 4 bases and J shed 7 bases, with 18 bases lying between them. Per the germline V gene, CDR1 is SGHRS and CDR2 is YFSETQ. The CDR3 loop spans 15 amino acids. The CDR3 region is CASSPELRASNEQFF. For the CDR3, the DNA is TGCGCCAGCAGCCCCGAGTTGCGGGCGTCGAATGAGCAGTTCTTC.

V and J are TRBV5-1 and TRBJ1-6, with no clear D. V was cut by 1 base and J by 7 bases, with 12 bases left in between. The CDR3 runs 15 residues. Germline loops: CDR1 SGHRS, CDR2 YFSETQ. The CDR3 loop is CASSLLGEGNSPLHF. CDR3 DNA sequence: TGCGCCAGCAGCTTGCTAGGAGAGGGCAATTCACCCCTCCACTTT.

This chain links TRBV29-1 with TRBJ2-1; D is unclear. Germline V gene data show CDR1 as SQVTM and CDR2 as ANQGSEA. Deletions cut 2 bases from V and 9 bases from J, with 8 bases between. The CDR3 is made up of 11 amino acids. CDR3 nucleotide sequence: TGCAGCGTTGAATCTCTTCGTGAGCAGTTCTTC. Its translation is CSVESLREQFF.

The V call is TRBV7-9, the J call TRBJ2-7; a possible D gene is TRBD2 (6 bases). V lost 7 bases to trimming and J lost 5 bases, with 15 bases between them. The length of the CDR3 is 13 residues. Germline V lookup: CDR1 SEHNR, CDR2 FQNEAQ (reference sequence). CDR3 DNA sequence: TGTGCCAGCAAAAGGGACTCTCAGGACGAGCAGTACTTC. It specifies CASKRDSQDEQYF.

The CDR3: CASSSAGGESSYNSPLHF. Written as DNA, the CDR3 is TGTGCCAGCAGCTCCGCCGGAGGGGAGTCATCCTATAATTCACCCCTCCACTTT. The chain carries TRBV9 and TRBJ1-6; a possible D gene is TRBD1 (5 bases). From germline, CDR1 is SGDLS and CDR2 YYNGEE. This CDR3 region has 18 residues. V shed 4 bases and J shed 1 base, with 18 bases lying between them.

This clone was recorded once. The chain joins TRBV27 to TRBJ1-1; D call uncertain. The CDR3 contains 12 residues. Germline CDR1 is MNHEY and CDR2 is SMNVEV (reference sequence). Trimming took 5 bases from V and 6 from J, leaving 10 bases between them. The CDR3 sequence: CASSLGGPEAFF. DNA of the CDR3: TGTGCCAGCAGTCTAGGAGGTCCTGAAGCTTTCTTT.

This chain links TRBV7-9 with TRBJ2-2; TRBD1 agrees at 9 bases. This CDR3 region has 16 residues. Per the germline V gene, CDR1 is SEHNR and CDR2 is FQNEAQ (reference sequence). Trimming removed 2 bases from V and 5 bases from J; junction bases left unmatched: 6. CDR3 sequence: CASSLLGTGMTGELFF. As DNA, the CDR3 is TGTGCCAGCAGCTTATTAGGGACAGGGATGACCGGGGAGCTGTTTTTT.

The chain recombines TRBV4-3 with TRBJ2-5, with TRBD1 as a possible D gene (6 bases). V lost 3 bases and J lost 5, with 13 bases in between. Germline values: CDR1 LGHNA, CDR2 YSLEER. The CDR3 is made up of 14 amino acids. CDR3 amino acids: CASSHQGIEETQYF. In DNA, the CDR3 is TGCGCCAGCAGCCACCAGGGGATCGAGGAGACCCAGTACTTC.

The CDR3 region is CAITAEGARTEAFF. The CDR3, as DNA: TGTGCCATCACCGCGGAGGGGGCGAGAACTGAAGCTTTCTTT. This chain uses TRBV10-3 with TRBJ1-1; TRBD1 matches 7 bases. Trimming took 7 bases from V and 5 from J; bases not matched to a gene: 10. Germline lookup yields CDR1 ENHRY and CDR2 SYGVKD. This CDR3 has 14 residues.

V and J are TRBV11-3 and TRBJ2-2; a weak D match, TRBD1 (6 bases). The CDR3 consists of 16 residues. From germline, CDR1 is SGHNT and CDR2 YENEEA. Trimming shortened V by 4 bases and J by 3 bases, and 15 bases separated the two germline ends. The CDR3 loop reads CASSSRSAGDTGELFF. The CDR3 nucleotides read TGTGCCAGCAGCTCAAGATCGGCAGGGGACACCGGGGAGCTGTTTTTT.

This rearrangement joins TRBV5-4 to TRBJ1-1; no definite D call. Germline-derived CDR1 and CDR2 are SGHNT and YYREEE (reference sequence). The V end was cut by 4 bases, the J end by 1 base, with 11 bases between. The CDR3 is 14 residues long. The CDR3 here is CASSPQTGNTEAFF. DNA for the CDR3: TGTGCCAGCAGCCCCCAGACGGGGAACACTGAAGCTTTCTTT.

CDR3 sequence: CASSLVAGSPGNTIYF. In DNA, the CDR3 is TGTGCCAGCAGCTTAGTGGCAGGGTCTCCTGGAAACACCATATATTTT. The chain is built from TRBV7-9 and TRBJ1-3, with a weak D call TRBD1 (5 bases). V lost 1 base and J 2 bases, leaving 12 bases between the germline ends. CDR3 length: 16 residues. Germline assignment: CDR1 SEHNR and CDR2 FQNEAQ (reference sequence).

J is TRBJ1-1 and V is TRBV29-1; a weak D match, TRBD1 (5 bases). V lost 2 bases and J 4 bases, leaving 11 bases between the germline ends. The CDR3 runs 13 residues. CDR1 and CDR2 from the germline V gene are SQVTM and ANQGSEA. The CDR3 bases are TGCAGCGTTGAAAGGGGTAGGGGCACTGAAGCTTTCTTT. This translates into CSVERGRGTEAFF.

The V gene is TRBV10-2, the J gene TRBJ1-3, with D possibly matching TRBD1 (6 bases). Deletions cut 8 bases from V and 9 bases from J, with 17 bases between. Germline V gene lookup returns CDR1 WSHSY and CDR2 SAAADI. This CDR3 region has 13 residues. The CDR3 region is CASGPQGKATIYF. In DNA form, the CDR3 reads TGCGCCAGCGGCCCGCAGGGGAAGGCCACCATATATTTT.

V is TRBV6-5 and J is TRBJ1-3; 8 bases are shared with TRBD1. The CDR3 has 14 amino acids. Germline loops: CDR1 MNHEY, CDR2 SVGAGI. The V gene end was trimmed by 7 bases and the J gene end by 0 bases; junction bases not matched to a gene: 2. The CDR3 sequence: CASKQGGSGNTIYF. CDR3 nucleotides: TGTGCCAGCAAACAGGGGGGCTCTGGAAACACCATATATTTT.